This entry lists 5 T cell receptor beta chains sequenced from one sample in a study of T-cell reconstitution after alpha-beta-depleted transplantation in children. A TCRbeta library incorporating unique molecular identifiers was prepared. TCRdb reprocessed the PCR reads via MiXCR and lists one record per CDR3 protein. The table lists about 600,000 distinct CDR3 sequences, 10% to 15% of them singletons. The input for sequencing was PBMCs, mostly from graft donor cells, taken 360 days after TCRalphabeta/CD19-depleted stem cell transplant. These receptors originate from a male patient aged 10 to 17 who had a stem cell transplant for acute myeloid leukemia, so the T cells may come from the graft donor.

At least ten counts were recorded for this clonotype. The V and J genes are TRBV7-6 and TRBJ2-5; TRBD1 agrees at 7 bases. There are 13 residues in the CDR3. The V gene's germline CDR1 is SGHVS and CDR2 FNYEAQ. The trim removed 10 bases at V and 4 bases at J, leaving 9 bases unmatched. Here the CDR3 reads CATQSHRGETQYF. In nucleotides, the CDR3 is TGTGCCACCCAGTCCCACAGGGGAGAGACCCAGTACTTC.

The chain is built from TRBV12-3 or TRBV12-4 and TRBJ2-3; a possible D gene is TRBD2 (5 bases). Trimming cost V 4 bases and J 1 base, with 12 bases left between them. The CDR3 runs 15 residues. In nucleotides, the CDR3 is TGTGCCAGCAGTTCGAGCGGTCCGGGCACAGATACGCAGTATTTT. Protein product: CASSSSGPGTDTQYF.

This clonotype was found a few times. This sequence joins TRBV20-1 and TRBJ2-5, with a tentative D call TRBD2 (6 bases). Trimming took 1 base from V and 4 from J, leaving 13 bases between them. CDR3 length equals 14 residues. CDR1 and CDR2 from the germline V gene are DFQATT and SNEGSKA (reference sequence). For the CDR3, the DNA is TGCAGTGCTAGAGTTAACGCGGGATCAGAGACCCAGTACTTC. Protein sequence: CSARVNAGSETQYF.

This chain joins TRBV3-1 and TRBJ2-1, with D unresolved. The CDR3 is 14 residues long. Germline loops: CDR1 LGHDT, CDR2 YNNKEL (reference sequence). V was trimmed by 0 bases and J by 9 bases, leaving 12 bases between them. CDR3 residues: CASSQDLLGGEQFF. The CDR3 nucleotides are TGTGCCAGCAGCCAAGATCTGCTAGGCGGTGAGCAGTTCTTC.

The CDR3: CSARDEGAVEQYF. The DNA for the CDR3 is TGCAGTGCTAGAGATGAGGGGGCGGTCGAGCAGTACTTC. The gene calls are TRBV20-1 and TRBJ2-7; TRBD1 agrees at 7 bases. The CDR3 consists of 13 residues. Germline V lookup: CDR1 DFQATT, CDR2 SNEGSKA (reference sequence). The trim removed 0 bases at V and 6 bases at J, leaving 5 bases unmatched.